The 11 T cell receptor beta chains in this list originate from one sample, sequenced in a study of T-cell memory formation after mild COVID-19. Using its own MiXCR run on the 5' RACE reads, TCRdb lists one record per CDR3 protein. The table records a few hundred thousand distinct CDR3 sequences, roughly 23% of them present only once. The sequenced material came from PBMCs or a T cell subset sorted from them (not recorded which). The source is an adult woman who had mild COVID-19 (a few samples of this study predate the infection). Cell type and time point are not known.

This sequence joins TRBV20-1 and TRBJ2-3; a weak D match, TRBD1 (6 bases). The CDR3 length is 15 residues. Trimming took 8 bases from V and 3 from J, leaving 21 bases between them. Germline V gene lookup returns CDR1 DFQATT and CDR2 SNEGSKA (reference sequence). CDR3: CSPLYSGVSTDTQYF. DNA for the CDR3: TGCAGTCCACTTTACTCAGGGGTTAGTACAGATACGCAGTATTTT.

This clonotype was seen more than once but under ten times. The V call is TRBV6-5, the J call TRBJ2-5; 10 nucleotides line up with TRBD2. CDR1 and CDR2 from the germline V gene are MNHEY and SVGAGI. This CDR3 spans 15 amino acids. Germline trimming cut 2 bases from V and 4 bases from J; bases unmatched to any gene: 4. The CDR3, as DNA: TGTGCCAGCAGTTACCCGGGACTAGCGAGAGAGACCCAGTACTTC. Translated, it gives CASSYPGLARETQYF.

The chain couples TRBV6-5 to TRBJ2-7; D uncertain. The V gene's germline CDR1 is MNHEY and CDR2 SVGAGI. V lost 8 bases and J 0 bases, leaving 11 bases between the germline ends. The CDR3 totals 13 residues. The CDR3: CASRGPASYEQYF. The CDR3 DNA follows: TGTGCCAGCCGCGGACCGGCCTCCTACGAGCAGTACTTC.

This clonotype has a handful of counts. The chain is built from TRBV29-1 and TRBJ1-2, with D maybe TRBD1 (5 bases). This CDR3 region has 13 residues. Between the trimmed V and J ends, which lost 4 bases and 2 bases, there was a span of 11 bases. Germline V gene lookup returns CDR1 SQVTM and CDR2 ANQGSEA. The CDR3 loop reads CSVVPPGNYGYTF. CDR3 coding DNA: TGCAGCGTTGTCCCTCCAGGGAACTATGGCTACACCTTC.

This clonotype was seen only a few times. The V and J genes are TRBV29-1 and TRBJ2-2; D gene unclear. Looked up from germline, CDR1 is SQVTM and CDR2 is ANQGSEA. This CDR3 contains 11 residues. The V and J ends lost 4 bases and 5 bases respectively, with 5 bases between them. CDR3 coding DNA: TGCAGCGTTGGTTCGACCGGGGAGCTGTTTTTT. It yields the protein CSVGSTGELFF.

This clonotype showed up just a few times. The rearrangement uses TRBV30 and TRBJ2-1; 9 bases are shared with TRBD2. The CDR3 runs to 15 residues. CDR1 is GTSNPN, CDR2 SVGIG, per germline (reference sequence). Unmatched junction bases numbered 14, after V lost 4 bases and J lost 10 bases. In DNA, the CDR3 is TGTGCCTGGACCATGGATAGCGGGGGACCTCACGAGCAGTTCTTC. Translated, it gives CAWTMDSGGPHEQFF. Based on the CDR3 plus reference TRBV30 and TRBJ2-1, the full variable domain is SQTIHQWPATLVQPVGSPLSLECTVEGTSNPNLYWYRQAAGRGLQLLFYSVGIGQISSEVPQNLSASRPQDRQFILSSKKLLLSDSGFYLCAWTMDSGGPHEQFFGPGTRLTVL.

This chain joins TRBV7-9 and TRBJ2-3, with 7 nucleotides matching TRBD2. From germline, CDR1 is SEHNR and CDR2 FQNEAQ (reference sequence). The CDR3 runs to 16 residues. After removal of 3 bases from V and 0 bases from J, the junction contained 6 bases not matched to a gene. DNA for the CDR3: TGTGCCAGCAGCTTGCGAGCGGGATCCAGCACAGATACGCAGTATTTT. This encodes CASSLRAGSSTDTQYF.

CDR3 sequence reads: CASSHDLRDYPDTQYF. CDR3 coding DNA: TGCGCCAGCAGCCATGACCTCCGGGACTACCCAGATACGCAGTATTTT. The rearrangement joins TRBV4-3 to TRBJ2-3; TRBD2 matches 7 bases. Losses at the gene ends were 3 bases for V and 4 bases for J; bases not matched to a gene: 10. The CDR3 is made up of 16 amino acids. Germline V gene sequence: CDR1 LGHNA, CDR2 YSLEER.

The chain uses TRBV27 and TRBJ2-3, with 7 bases fitting TRBD2. V shed 2 bases, J shed 0 bases, and the junction held 17 bases outside the gene matches. The CDR3 spans 20 residues. The germline CDR1 and CDR2 sequences are MNHEY and SMNVEV (reference sequence). In DNA form, the CDR3 reads TGTGCCAGCAGTTTACGGGCTTCGCGGGGGATACCTCTCAGCACAGATACGCAGTATTTT. Translated, it gives CASSLRASRGIPLSTDTQYF.

In its sample, this clonotype was seen a few times. The V call is TRBV5-1, the J call TRBJ2-1, with TRBD2 matching 11 bases. Germline V CDR1 and CDR2: SGHRS, YFSETQ. The V and J ends lost 0 bases and 7 bases, in that order; junction bases with no gene match: 3. The CDR3 has 15 amino acids. The CDR3 DNA is TGCGCCAGCAGCTTGGGTAGCGGGGGGGCGAATGAGCAGTTCTTC. This encodes CASSLGSGGANEQFF.

This clonotype was detected a few times. This chain connects TRBV5-4 to TRBJ2-1; 10 nucleotides agree with TRBD2. The CDR3 is 17 residues long. CDR1 and CDR2 from the germline V gene are SGHNT and YYREEE (reference sequence). V lost 3 bases to trimming and J lost 1 base; unmatched junction nucleotides: 7. The CDR3 nucleotides read TGTGCCAGCAGCTCCGCCAAACTAGCGGGGTCCTACAATGAGCAGTTCTTC. Translated: CASSSAKLAGSYNEQFF.